The entry below gives a single T cell receptor beta chain sequence along with its context. What it recognizes is unknown. The data belong to a study of T cells in Graves' hyperthyroidism and ophthalmopathy. The TCR beta CDR3 regions underwent amplification using RNA transcripts as the source. A first-round RT-PCR of the TCR CDR3 used the HTBI primer set. MiXCR, applied by TCRdb to the multiplex PCR reads, yields one record per CDR3 protein. The table includes 200,000 to 250,000 distinct CDR3 sequences, about a sixth detected once. A NOSPECS grade of at least 4, a Clinical Activity Score of at least 3 and duration under 3 months were recorded in ophthalmopathy patients. The CDR3 covers 15 residues. V lost 5 bases, J lost 5 bases, and 3 bases stayed unmatched. The germline CDR1 and CDR2 sequences are MNHNS and SASEGT. Study outcomes and limitations: Model predictions of ophthalmopathy came a median 6.5 months before onset.

V and J are TRBV6-1 and TRBJ2-5; 15 nucleotides line up with TRBD2. This TCR came from a woman aged 18-29 years with Graves' ophthalmopathy. The sequencing input was blood. The CDR3 coding sequence is TGTGCCAGCAGTACCGGACTAGCGGGAGGGGAGACCCAGTACTTC. It specifies CASSTGLAGGETQYF.